What follows describes a single TCR beta chain. Produced via immunoSEQ multiplex PCR; TCRdb's table is partial and in-frame only. This sample has 200,000 to 300,000 clones, with approximately 80% found just once. The trim removed 5 bases at V and 7 bases at J, leaving 9 bases unmatched. CDR1 and CDR2 (germline): SNHLY, FYNNEI. There are 14 residues in the CDR3. This entry belongs to a study of blood T cell repertoires in COVID-19. Sequencing was carried out using peripheral blood. This clonotype was sampled from a man in his sixties with acute or convalescent COVID-19. The chain combines TRBV2 with TRBJ1-2, with 8 bases lining up with TRBD1. CDR3: CASSPTTGESGYTF. CDR3 sequence (DNA): TGTGCCAGCAGTCCTACGACAGGGGAAAGTGGCTACACCTTC. The whole variable domain, remainder taken from reference TRBV2 and TRBJ1-2, is EPEVTQTPSHQVTQMGQEVILRCVPISNHLYFYWYRQILGQKVEFLVSFYNNEISEKSEIFDDQFSVERPDGSNFTLKIRSTKLEDSAMYFCASSPTTGESGYTFGSGTRLTVV.